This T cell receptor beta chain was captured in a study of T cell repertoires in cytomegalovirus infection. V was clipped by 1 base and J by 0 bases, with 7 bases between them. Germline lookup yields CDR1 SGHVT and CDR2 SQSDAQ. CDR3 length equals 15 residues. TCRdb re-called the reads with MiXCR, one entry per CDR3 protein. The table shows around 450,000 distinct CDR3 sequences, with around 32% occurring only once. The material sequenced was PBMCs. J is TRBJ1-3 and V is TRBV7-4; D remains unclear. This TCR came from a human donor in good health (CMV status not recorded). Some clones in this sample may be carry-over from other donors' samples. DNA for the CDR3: TGTGCCAGCAGCTTAGACAAAATCTCTGGAAACACCATATATTTT. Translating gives CASSLDKISGNTIYF.